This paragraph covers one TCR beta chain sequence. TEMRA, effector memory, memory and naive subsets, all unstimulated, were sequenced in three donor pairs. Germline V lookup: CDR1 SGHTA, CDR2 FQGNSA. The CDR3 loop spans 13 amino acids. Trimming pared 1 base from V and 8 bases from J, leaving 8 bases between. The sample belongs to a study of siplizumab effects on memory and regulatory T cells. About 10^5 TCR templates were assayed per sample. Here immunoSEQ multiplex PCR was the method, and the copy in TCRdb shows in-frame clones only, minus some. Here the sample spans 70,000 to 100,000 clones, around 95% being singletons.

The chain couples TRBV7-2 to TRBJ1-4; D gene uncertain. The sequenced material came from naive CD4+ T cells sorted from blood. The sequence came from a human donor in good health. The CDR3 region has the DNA TGTGCCAGCAGCTTAGGAAGGCTGGAAAAACTGTTTTTT. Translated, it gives CASSLGRLEKLFF.